Given below is one T cell receptor (beta chain) in context. These data belong to a study of blood T cell repertoires in COVID-19. Study in general: Italy, Spain and the United States were the sources of the convalescent and acute COVID-19 samples.

Germline CDR1 reads GTSNPN; CDR2 reads SVGIG (reference sequence). With V trimmed by 3 bases and J by 4 bases, 8 bases remained unmatched. CDR3 length equals 15 residues. Per the original data handling: Reference gene primer amplification in the assay estimated nucleated cell counts. Profiled with immunoSEQ multiplex PCR; TCRdb holds only in-frame clones, not every one. V, J and clone size are taken as reported in that table, and D and trimming were inferred from the DNA itself. The sample yields about 140,000 clones, 70% to 85% seen once. The sequencing sample was made of peripheral blood. The receptor was derived from a man aged 55 to 69 with acute or convalescent COVID-19. This chain joins TRBV30 and TRBJ1-4; TRBD1 aligns across 7 bases. The CDR3 DNA sequence: TGTGCCTGGAGGGAACTGGACAGGAATAATGAAAAACTGTTTTTT. Its protein product is CAWRELDRNNEKLFF.